This TCR beta chain was found in a study of identical twins. TCRdb re-analysed the 5' RACE reads in MiXCR, keeping a single row per CDR3 protein. The repertoire holds some 690,000 distinct CDR3 sequences, 21% seen once, with more than 4% in the top ten. CDR1 and CDR2 (germline): SGHRS, YFSETQ. The CDR3 runs 14 residues. V dropped 1 base and J dropped 2 bases, with 9 bases sitting between them. These data also formed part of another study, on T cells expressing NK-cell markers.

This receptor was identified in a woman between 18 and 29 years old in good health. The chain carries TRBV5-1 and TRBJ2-5, with D possibly being TRBD1 (5 bases). The sequencing input was PBMCs. The CDR3 spells CASSLFDRQETQYF. DNA for the CDR3: TGCGCCAGCAGCTTGTTTGACAGACAAGAGACCCAGTACTTC.